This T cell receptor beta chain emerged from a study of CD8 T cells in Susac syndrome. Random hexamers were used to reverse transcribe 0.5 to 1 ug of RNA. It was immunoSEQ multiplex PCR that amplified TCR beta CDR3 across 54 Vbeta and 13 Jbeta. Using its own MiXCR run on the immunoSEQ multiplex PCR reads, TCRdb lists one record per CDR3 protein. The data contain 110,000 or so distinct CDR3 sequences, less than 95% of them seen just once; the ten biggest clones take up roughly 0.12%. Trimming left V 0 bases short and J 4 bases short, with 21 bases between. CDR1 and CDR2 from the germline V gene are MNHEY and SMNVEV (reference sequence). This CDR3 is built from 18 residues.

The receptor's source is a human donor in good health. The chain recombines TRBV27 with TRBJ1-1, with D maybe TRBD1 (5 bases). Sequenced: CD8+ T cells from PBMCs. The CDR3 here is CASSLSPWQGERSTEAFF. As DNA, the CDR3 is TGTGCCAGCAGTTTATCCCCATGGCAGGGCGAGAGGAGCACTGAAGCTTTCTTT.